This T cell receptor (beta chain) was documented in a study of T cells in Graves' hyperthyroidism and ophthalmopathy. Using RNA transcripts as the source, TCR beta CDR3 regions were amplified. Initially, a first-round RT-PCR of the TCR CDR3 employed the HTBI primer set. TCRdb fed the multiplex PCR reads into MiXCR, producing one record per CDR3 protein. The sample records more than 350,000 distinct CDR3 sequences, 15% being singletons. The CDR3 has 16 residues. Losses at the gene ends were 3 bases for V and 3 bases for J; bases not matched to a gene: 8. Looked up from germline, CDR1 is MGHRA and CDR2 is YSYEKL. This clonotype was recorded a few times.

The clonotype was recovered from a woman in her 30s with Graves' hyperthyroidism. The chain employs TRBV4-1 and TRBJ2-1; 7 bases align to TRBD2. Source material: blood. The CDR3 DNA reads TGCGCCAGCAGCCAGGGCGGGAGACGTATCTACAATGAGCAGTTCTTC. Its protein is CASSQGGRRIYNEQFF.